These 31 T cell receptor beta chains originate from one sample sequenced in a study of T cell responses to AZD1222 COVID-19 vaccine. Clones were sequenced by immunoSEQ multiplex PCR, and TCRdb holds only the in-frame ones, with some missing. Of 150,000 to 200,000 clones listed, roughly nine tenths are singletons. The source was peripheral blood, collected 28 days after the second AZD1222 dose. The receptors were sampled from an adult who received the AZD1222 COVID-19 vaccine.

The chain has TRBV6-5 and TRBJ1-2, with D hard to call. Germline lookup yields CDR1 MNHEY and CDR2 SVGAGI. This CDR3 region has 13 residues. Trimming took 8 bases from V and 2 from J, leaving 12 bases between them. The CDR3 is CASRPDGNYGYTF. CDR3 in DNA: TGTGCCAGCCGACCGGACGGAAACTATGGCTACACCTTC.

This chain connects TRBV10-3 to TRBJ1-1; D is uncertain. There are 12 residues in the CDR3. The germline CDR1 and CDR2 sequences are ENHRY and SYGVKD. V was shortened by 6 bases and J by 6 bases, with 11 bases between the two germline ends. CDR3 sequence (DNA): TGTGCCATCAGAGAAACATGGTCTGAAGCTTTCTTT. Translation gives CAIRETWSEAFF.

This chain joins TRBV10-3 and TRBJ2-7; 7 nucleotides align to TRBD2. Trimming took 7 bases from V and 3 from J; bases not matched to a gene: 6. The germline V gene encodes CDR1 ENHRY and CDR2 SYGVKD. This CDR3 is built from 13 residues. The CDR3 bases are TGTGCCATCACGAGCGGGGAGAACTACGAGCAGTACTTC. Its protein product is CAITSGENYEQYF.

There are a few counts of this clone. The CDR3 sequence is CASRQTGGEADTQYF. Written as DNA, the CDR3 is TGTGCCAGCAGACAGACAGGGGGCGAGGCAGATACGCAGTATTTT. The V and J genes are TRBV5-6 and TRBJ2-3, with 10 bases that match TRBD1. Looked up from germline, CDR1 is SGHDT and CDR2 is YYEEEE. J gave up 4 bases and V 5 bases, and 7 bases lay outside the gene matches. This CDR3 contains 15 residues.

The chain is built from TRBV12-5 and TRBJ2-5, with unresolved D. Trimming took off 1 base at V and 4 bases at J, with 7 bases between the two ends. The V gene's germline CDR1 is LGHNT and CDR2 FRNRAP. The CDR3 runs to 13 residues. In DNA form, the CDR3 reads TGTGCTAGTGGTTTGGAGCCCCGAGAGACCCAGTACTTC. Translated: CASGLEPRETQYF.

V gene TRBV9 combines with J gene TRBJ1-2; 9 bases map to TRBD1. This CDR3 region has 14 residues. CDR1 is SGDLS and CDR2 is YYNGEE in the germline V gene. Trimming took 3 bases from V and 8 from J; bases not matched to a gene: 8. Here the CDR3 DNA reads TGTGCCAGCAGCGATCACAGGGGGCTATGGGGCTACACCTTC. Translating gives CASSDHRGLWGYTF.

The CDR3 nucleotides read TGCGCCAGCTGCCGAGGGATCGGGAATCAGCCCCAGCATTTT. Its protein product is CASCRGIGNQPQHF. The rearrangement uses TRBV10-2 and TRBJ1-5; D gene ambiguous. The CDR3 length is 14 residues. V gave up 8 bases and J gave up 4 bases, with 15 bases separating them. Germline values: CDR1 WSHSY, CDR2 SAAADI.

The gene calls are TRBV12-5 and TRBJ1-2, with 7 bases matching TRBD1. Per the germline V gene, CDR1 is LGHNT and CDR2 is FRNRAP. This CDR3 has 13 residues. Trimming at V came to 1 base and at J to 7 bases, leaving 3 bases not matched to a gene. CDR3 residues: CASGLDRGLGYTF. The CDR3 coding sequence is TGTGCTAGTGGTTTGGACAGGGGACTTGGCTACACCTTC.

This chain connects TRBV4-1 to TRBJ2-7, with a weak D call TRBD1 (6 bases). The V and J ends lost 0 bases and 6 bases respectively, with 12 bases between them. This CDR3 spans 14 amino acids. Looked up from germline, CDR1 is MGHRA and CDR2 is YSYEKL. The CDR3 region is CASSQDWQGLEQYF. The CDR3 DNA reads TGCGCCAGCAGCCAAGATTGGCAGGGGCTCGAGCAGTACTTC.

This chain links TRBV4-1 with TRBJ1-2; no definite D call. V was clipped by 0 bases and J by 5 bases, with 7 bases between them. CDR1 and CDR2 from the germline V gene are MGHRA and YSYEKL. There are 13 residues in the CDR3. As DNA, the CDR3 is TGCGCCAGCAGCCAAGAGGGGAGATATGGCTACACCTTC. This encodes CASSQEGRYGYTF.

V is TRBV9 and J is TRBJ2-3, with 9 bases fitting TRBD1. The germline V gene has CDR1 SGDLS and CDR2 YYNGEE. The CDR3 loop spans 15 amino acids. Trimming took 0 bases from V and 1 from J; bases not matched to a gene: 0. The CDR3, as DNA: TGTGCCAGCAGCGTAGGGACAGGGGGCACAGATACGCAGTATTTT. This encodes CASSVGTGGTDTQYF. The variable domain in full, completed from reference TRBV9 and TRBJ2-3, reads DSGVTQTPKHLITATGQRVTLRCSPRSGDLSVYWYQQSLDQGLQFLIQYYNGEERAKGNILERFSAQQFPDLHSELNLSSLELGDSALYFCASSVGTGGTDTQYFGPGTRLTVL.

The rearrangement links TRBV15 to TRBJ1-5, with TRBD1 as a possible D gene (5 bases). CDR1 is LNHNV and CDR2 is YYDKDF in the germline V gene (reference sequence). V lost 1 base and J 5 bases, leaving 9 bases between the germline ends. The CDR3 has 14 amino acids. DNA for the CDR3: TGTGCCACCAGCAGAGCGGCAGGGCATCAGCCCCAGCATTTT. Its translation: CATSRAAGHQPQHF.

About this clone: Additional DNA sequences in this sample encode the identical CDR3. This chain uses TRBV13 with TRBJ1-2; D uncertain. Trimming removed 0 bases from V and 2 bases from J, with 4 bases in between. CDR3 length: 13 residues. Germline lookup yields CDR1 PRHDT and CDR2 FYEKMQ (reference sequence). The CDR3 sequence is CASSLGQNYGYTF. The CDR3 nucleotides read TGTGCCAGCAGCTTAGGACAGAACTATGGCTACACCTTC.

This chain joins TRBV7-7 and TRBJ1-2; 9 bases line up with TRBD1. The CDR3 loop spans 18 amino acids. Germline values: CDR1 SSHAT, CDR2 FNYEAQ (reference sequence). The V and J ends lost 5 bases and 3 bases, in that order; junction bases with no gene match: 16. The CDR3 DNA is TGTGCCAGCAGCCCTCCGGGACGGGGACAGGGAACTTACTATGGCTACACCTTC. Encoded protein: CASSPPGRGQGTYYGYTF.

The CDR3 DNA follows: TGTGCCACCGGAGACCCGGCTGAAGCTTTCTTT. Translating gives CATGDPAEAFF. V is TRBV6-5 and J is TRBJ1-1; D gene unclear. Per the germline V gene, CDR1 is MNHEY and CDR2 is SVGAGI. The CDR3 contains 11 residues. V was shortened by 10 bases and J by 6 bases, with 12 bases between the two germline ends.

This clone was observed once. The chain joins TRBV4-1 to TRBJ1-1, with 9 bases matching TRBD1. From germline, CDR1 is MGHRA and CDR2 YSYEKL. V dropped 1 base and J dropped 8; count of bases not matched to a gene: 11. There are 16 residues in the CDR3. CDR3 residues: CASSQVSTDRGWEAFF. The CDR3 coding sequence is TGCGCCAGCAGCCAAGTTTCTACGGACAGGGGTTGGGAAGCTTTCTTT.

CDR3 nucleotides: TGTGCCAGCAGTGAAGCGGTTCAGGGGAGGTACAATGAGCAGTTCTTC. It specifies CASSEAVQGRYNEQFF. The chain recombines TRBV6-1 with TRBJ2-1; D is tentatively TRBD1 or TRBD2 (6 bases each). This CDR3 region has 16 residues. The germline V and J ends were trimmed by 0 bases and 4 bases, with 13 bases remaining between them. CDR1 MNHNS and CDR2 SASEGT come from the germline V gene.

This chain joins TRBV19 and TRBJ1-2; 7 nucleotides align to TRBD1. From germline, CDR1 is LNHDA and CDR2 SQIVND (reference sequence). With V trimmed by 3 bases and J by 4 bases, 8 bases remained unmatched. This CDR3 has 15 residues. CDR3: CASSILGGGVYGYTF. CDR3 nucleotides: TGTGCCAGTAGTATCCTAGGAGGGGGCGTCTATGGCTACACCTTC. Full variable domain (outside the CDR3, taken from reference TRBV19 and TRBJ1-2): DGGITQSPKYLFRKEGQNVTLSCEQNLNHDAMYWYRQDPGQGLRLIYYSQIVNDFQKGDIAEGYSVSREKKESFPLTVTSAQKNPTAFYLCASSILGGGVYGYTFGSGTRLTVV.

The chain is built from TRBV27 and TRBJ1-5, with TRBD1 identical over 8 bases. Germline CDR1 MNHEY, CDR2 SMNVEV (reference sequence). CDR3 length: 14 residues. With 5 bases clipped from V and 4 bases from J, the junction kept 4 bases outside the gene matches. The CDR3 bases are TGTGCCAGCAGTCTCAGACAGGGGAATCAGCCCCAGCATTTT. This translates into CASSLRQGNQPQHF.

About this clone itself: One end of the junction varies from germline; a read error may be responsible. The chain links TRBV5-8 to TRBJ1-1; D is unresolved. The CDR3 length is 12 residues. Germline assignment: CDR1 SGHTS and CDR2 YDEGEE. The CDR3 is CATSLGNTEAFF. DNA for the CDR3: TGTGCCACCAGCTTAGGGAACACTGAAGCTTTCTTT.

This CDR3 is CAPGQSNYGYTF. The DNA for the CDR3 is TGTGCCCCGGGACAAAGTAACTATGGCTACACCTTC. The gene calls are TRBV9 and TRBJ1-2, with a tentative D call TRBD1 (6 bases). The germline V gene has CDR1 SGDLS and CDR2 YYNGEE. Deletions cut 10 bases from V and 1 base from J, with 11 bases between. The CDR3 extends over 12 amino acids.

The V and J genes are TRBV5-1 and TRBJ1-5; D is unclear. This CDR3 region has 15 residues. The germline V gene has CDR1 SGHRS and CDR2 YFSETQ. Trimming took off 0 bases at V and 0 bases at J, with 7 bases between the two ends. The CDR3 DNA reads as TGCGCCAGCAGCTTGGATAGCAATAGCAATCAGCCCCAGCATTTT. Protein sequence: CASSLDSNSNQPQHF.

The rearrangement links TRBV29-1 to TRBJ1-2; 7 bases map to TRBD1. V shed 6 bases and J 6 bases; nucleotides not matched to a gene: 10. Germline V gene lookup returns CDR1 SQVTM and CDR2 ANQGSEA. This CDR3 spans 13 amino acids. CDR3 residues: CSVSGTVKHGYTF. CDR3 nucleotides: TGCAGCGTCTCCGGGACAGTGAAACATGGCTACACCTTC.

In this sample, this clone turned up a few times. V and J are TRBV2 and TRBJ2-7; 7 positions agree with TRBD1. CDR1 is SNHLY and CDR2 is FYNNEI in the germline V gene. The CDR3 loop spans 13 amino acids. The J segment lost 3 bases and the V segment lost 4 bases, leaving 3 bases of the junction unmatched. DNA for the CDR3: TGTGCCAGCAGTGTGGGACAGTTCTACGAGCAGTACTTC. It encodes CASSVGQFYEQYF.

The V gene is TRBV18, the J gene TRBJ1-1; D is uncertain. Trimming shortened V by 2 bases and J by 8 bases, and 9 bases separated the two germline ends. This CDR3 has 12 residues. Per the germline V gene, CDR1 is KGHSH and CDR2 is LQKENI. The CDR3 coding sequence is TGTGCCAGCTCACCAAGAACCGACGAAGCTTTCTTT. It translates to CASSPRTDEAFF. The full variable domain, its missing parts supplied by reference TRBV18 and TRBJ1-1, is NAGVMQNPRHLVRRRGQEARLRCSPMKGHSHVYWYRQLPEEGLKFMVYLQKENIIDESGMPKERFSAEFPKEGPSILRIQQVVRGDSAAYFCASSPRTDEAFFGQGTRLTVV.

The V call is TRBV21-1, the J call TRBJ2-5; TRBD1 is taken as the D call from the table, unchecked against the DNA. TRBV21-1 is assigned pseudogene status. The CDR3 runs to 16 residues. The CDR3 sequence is CASSPRDREGQETQYF. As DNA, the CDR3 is TGTGCCAGCAGCCCGCGGGACAGGGAGGGACAAGAGACCCAGTACTTC.

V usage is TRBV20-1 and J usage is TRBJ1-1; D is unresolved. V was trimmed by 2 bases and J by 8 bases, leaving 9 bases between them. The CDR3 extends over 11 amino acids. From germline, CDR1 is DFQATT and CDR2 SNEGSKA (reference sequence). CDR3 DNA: TGCAGTGCTAGATCTCCAGAGGAAGCTTTCTTT. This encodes CSARSPEEAFF.

The CDR3 is CASSFFDRGTEAFF. CDR3 nucleotides: TGCGCCAGCAGCTTCTTCGACAGGGGCACTGAAGCTTTCTTT. V usage is TRBV5-1 and J usage is TRBJ1-1; 8 bases fit TRBD1. The CDR3 extends over 14 amino acids. The germline CDR1 and CDR2 sequences are SGHRS and YFSETQ. The V gene end was trimmed by 2 bases and the J gene end by 4 bases; junction bases not matched to a gene: 4. Variable domain in full (rest from reference TRBV5-1 and TRBJ1-1): KAGVTQTPRYLIKTRGQQVTLSCSPISGHRSVSWYQQTPGQGLQFLFEYFSETQRNKGNFPGRFSGRQFSNSRSEMNVSTLELGDSALYLCASSFFDRGTEAFFGQGTRLTVV.

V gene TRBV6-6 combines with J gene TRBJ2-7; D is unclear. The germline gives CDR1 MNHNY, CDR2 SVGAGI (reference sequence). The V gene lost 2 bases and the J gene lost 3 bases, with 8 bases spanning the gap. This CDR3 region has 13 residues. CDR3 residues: CASSYDNHYEQYF. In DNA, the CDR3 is TGTGCCAGCAGTTACGACAACCACTACGAGCAGTACTTC.

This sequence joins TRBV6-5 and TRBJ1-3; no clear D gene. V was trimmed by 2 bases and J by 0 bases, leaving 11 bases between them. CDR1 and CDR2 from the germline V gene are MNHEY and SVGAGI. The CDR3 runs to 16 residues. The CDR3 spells CASSYGPASSGNTIYF. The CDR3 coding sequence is TGTGCCAGCAGTTACGGCCCCGCCAGCTCTGGAAACACCATATATTTT.

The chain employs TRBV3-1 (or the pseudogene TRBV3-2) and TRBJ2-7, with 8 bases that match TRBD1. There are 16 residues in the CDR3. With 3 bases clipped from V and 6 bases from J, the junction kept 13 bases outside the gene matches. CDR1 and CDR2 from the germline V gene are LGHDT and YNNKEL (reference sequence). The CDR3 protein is CASSHFQGAQSIEQYF. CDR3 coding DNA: TGTGCCAGCAGCCACTTCCAGGGGGCACAATCCATCGAGCAGTACTTC.